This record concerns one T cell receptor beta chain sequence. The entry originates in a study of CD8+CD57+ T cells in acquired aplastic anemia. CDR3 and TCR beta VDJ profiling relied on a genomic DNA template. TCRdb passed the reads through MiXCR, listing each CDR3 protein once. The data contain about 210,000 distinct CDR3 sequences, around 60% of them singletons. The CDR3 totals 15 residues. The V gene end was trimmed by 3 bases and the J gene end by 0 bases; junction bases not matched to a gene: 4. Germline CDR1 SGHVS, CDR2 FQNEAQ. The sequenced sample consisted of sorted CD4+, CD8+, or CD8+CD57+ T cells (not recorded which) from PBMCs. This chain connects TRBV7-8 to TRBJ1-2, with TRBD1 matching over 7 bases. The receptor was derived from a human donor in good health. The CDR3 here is CASSLTGKANYGYTF. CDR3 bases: TGTGCCAGCAGCTTGACAGGGAAAGCTAACTATGGCTACACCTTC.